These 5 T cell receptor beta chains came from one sample sequenced in a study of T cells in Graves' hyperthyroidism and ophthalmopathy. TCR beta CDR3 sequences were amplified from RNA transcripts. Initially, a first-round RT-PCR of the TCR CDR3 employed the HTBI primer set. TCRdb reprocessed the multiplex PCR reads via MiXCR and lists one record per CDR3 protein. The profile shows around 660,000 distinct CDR3 sequences, 40% to 55% of them singletons. Sequenced input: peripheral blood or thyroid tissue (not recorded which). These receptors were taken from an adult man with Graves' disease, either hyperthyroidism or ophthalmopathy (not recorded which).

This chain uses TRBV15 with TRBJ2-5; 11 nucleotides agree with TRBD2. Per the germline V gene, CDR1 is LNHNV and CDR2 is YYDKDF (reference sequence). The CDR3 contains 13 residues. DNA of the CDR3: TGTGCTAGATTCGGACTAGCGGGAGAGACCCAGTACTTC. Protein sequence: CARFGLAGETQYF.

This clonotype was found a few times. The chain combines TRBV7-9 with TRBJ2-7; TRBD2 agrees at 12 bases. Germline trimming cut 1 base from V and 2 bases from J; bases unmatched to any gene: 9. This CDR3 spans 18 amino acids. The germline CDR1 and CDR2 sequences are SEHNR and FQNEAQ (reference sequence). For the CDR3, the DNA is TGTGCCAGCAGCTTAGGGCTAGCGGGAGGGCCTAGGACCTACGAGCAGTACTTC. Residues: CASSLGLAGGPRTYEQYF.

This clonotype has ten or more counts. The V call is TRBV7-9, the J call TRBJ2-7; D is ambiguous. Germline V gives CDR1 SEHNR, CDR2 FQNEAQ (reference sequence). Between the trimmed V and J ends, which lost 1 base and 2 bases, there was a span of 6 bases. The CDR3 extends over 13 amino acids. The chain's CDR3 is CASSLDYTYEQYF. DNA of the CDR3: TGTGCCAGCAGCTTAGACTACACCTACGAGCAGTACTTC. The variable domain in full, with the rest retrieved from reference TRBV7-9 and TRBJ2-7, is DTGVSQNPRHKITKRGQNVTFRCDPISEHNRLYWYRQTLGQGPEFLTYFQNEAQLEKSRLLSDRFSAERPKGSFSTLEIQRTEQGDSAMYLCASSLDYTYEQYFGPGTRLTVT.

This clonotype was counted ten times or more. The rearrangement links TRBV7-2 to TRBJ1-2, with a possible D match to TRBD1 (6 bases). This CDR3 region has 15 residues. V was cut by 2 bases and J by 0 bases, with 10 bases left in between. Germline CDR1 reads SGHTA; CDR2 reads FQGNSA. CDR3 sequence (DNA): TGTGCCAGCAGCTTAAGGGGGGACCCTAACTATGGCTACACCTTC. This codes for CASSLRGDPNYGYTF. Full variable domain (missing parts from reference TRBV7-2 and TRBJ1-2): GAGVSQSPSNKVTEKGKDVELRCDPISGHTALYWYRQSLGQGLEFLIYFQGNSAPDKSGLPSDRFSAERTGGSVSTLTIQRTQQEDSAVYLCASSLRGDPNYGYTFGSGTRLTVV.

This clonotype showed up many times. This chain links TRBV2 with TRBJ1-6, with 8 positions matching TRBD1. V lost 5 bases to trimming and J lost 10 bases; unmatched junction nucleotides: 7. Looked up from germline, CDR1 is SNHLY and CDR2 is FYNNEI. The CDR3 is 14 residues long. CDR3 loop: CASSPTGVRSPLHF. CDR3 nucleotide sequence: TGTGCCAGCAGTCCGACAGGGGTGAGATCACCCCTCCACTTT.